These 32 T cell receptor beta chains originate from one sample sequenced in a study of blood T cell repertoires in COVID-19. Profiled with immunoSEQ multiplex PCR; TCRdb holds only in-frame clones, not every one. The sample records some 160,000 clones, around 86% being singletons. The sample was peripheral blood. The receptors were gathered from a woman aged 80 or over with COVID-19, enrolled during active disease.

In this sample, this clone turned up once. The genes are TRBV5-8 and TRBJ1-2; TRBD1 aligns across 9 bases. The junction had 7 bases not matched to a gene; V was cut back by 4 bases and J by 9 bases. The CDR3 has 13 amino acids. Germline CDR1 SGHTS, CDR2 YDEGEE. Here the CDR3 reads CASSGGQGISYTF. The CDR3 nucleotides read TGTGCCAGCAGCGGGGGACAGGGAATTAGCTACACCTTC.

The rearrangement joins TRBV29-1 to TRBJ1-1; tentative D call: TRBD1 (5 bases). There are 14 residues in the CDR3. From germline, CDR1 is SQVTM and CDR2 ANQGSEA. With 4 bases removed from V and 1 base from J, the gap between germline ends came to 13 bases. CDR3 nucleotide sequence: TGCAGCGTTGCTCTGGCAGGGCGGAACACTGAAGCTTTCTTT. It encodes CSVALAGRNTEAFF.

V usage is TRBV3-1 (or the pseudogene TRBV3-2) and J usage is TRBJ2-1; 13 bases are shared with TRBD2. This CDR3 has 19 amino acids. The junction had 11 bases not matched to a gene; V was cut back by 6 bases and J by 0 bases. Germline CDR1 and CDR2: LGHDT and YNNKEL (reference sequence). The CDR3: CASSPRLAGGISSYNEQFF. The CDR3, as DNA: TGTGCCAGCAGTCCGCGACTAGCGGGAGGTATTAGCTCCTACAATGAGCAGTTCTTC.

Here the CDR3 DNA reads TGTGCCAGTAGTAGCGGGTGGGTCACAGATACGCAGTATTTT. This gives the protein CASSSGWVTDTQYF. The gene calls are TRBV19 and TRBJ2-3; D is possibly TRBD2 (5 bases). The CDR3 sequence is 14 residues long. V dropped 4 bases and J dropped 2 bases, with 10 bases sitting between them. The germline V gene has CDR1 LNHDA and CDR2 SQIVND (reference sequence).

This chain connects TRBV12-5 to TRBJ2-5; D perhaps matches TRBD1 (6 bases). CDR1 LGHNT and CDR2 FRNRAP come from the germline V gene. The CDR3 runs to 15 residues. V gave up 1 base and J gave up 2 bases, with 11 bases separating them. CDR3 in amino acids: CASGLGQGLQETQYF. The CDR3 nucleotides read TGTGCTAGTGGTTTGGGGCAGGGGCTTCAAGAGACCCAGTACTTC.

The V and J genes are TRBV6-6 and TRBJ2-5; D gene uncertain. Germline V gene sequence: CDR1 MNHNY, CDR2 SVGAGI (reference sequence). The CDR3 extends over 9 amino acids. V gave up 7 bases and J gave up 7 bases, with 4 bases separating them. The CDR3 here is CASNGTQYF. CDR3 nucleotides: TGTGCCAGCAACGGGACCCAGTACTTC.

The chain links TRBV5-3 to TRBJ2-1; 9 bases fit TRBD2. Being an ORF, TRBV5-3 has a function that is uncertain. Trimming at V came to 3 bases and at J to 2 bases, leaving 3 bases not matched to a gene. The CDR3 has 15 residues. CDR3 sequence: CARSSRTSAYNEQFF. The CDR3, as DNA: TGTGCCAGAAGCTCCAGGACTAGCGCCTACAATGAGCAGTTCTTC.

The chain employs TRBV15 and TRBJ1-4; unclear D gene. The germline V and J ends were trimmed by 0 bases and 7 bases, with 15 bases remaining between them. This CDR3 contains 16 residues. Germline lookup yields CDR1 LNHNV and CDR2 YYDKDF (reference sequence). CDR3 region: CATSRDSHRDGEKLFF. The CDR3 DNA is TGTGCCACCAGCAGAGACAGTCACAGAGATGGTGAAAAACTGTTTTTT.

This chain joins TRBV20-1 and TRBJ2-1; TRBD1 matches 8 bases. The CDR3 extends over 15 amino acids. Trimming at V came to 3 bases and at J to 9 bases, leaving 13 bases not matched to a gene. From germline, CDR1 is DFQATT and CDR2 SNEGSKA (reference sequence). CDR3 loop: CSASRPGQGGPEQFF. CDR3 sequence (DNA): TGCAGTGCTAGTCGTCCCGGACAGGGAGGCCCTGAGCAGTTCTTC.

This chain connects TRBV4-3 to TRBJ2-3, with 14 nucleotides matching TRBD2. V shed 0 bases, J shed 4 bases, and the junction held 3 bases outside the gene matches. CDR3 size: 17 residues. The germline CDR1 and CDR2 sequences are LGHNA and YSLEER. CDR3 nucleotides: TGCGCCAGCAGCCAAGATCGGGGACTAGCGGGAGCAGATACGCAGTATTTT. Translating it yields CASSQDRGLAGADTQYF.

The sample holds a few counts of this clone. The chain recombines TRBV9 with TRBJ1-3; TRBD1 matches 7 bases. This CDR3 has 15 residues. V was clipped by 3 bases and J by 1 base; unmatched bases: 4. The V gene's germline CDR1 is SGDLS and CDR2 YYNGEE. DNA of the CDR3: TGTGCCAGCAGCGCCAGACAGGGTTCTGGAAACACCATATATTTT. This encodes CASSARQGSGNTIYF. Full variable domain (missing parts from reference TRBV9 and TRBJ1-3): DSGVTQTPKHLITATGQRVTLRCSPRSGDLSVYWYQQSLDQGLQFLIQYYNGEERAKGNILERFSAQQFPDLHSELNLSSLELGDSALYFCASSARQGSGNTIYFGEGSWLTVV.

The chain has TRBV19 and TRBJ1-1; the D is unclear. The length of the CDR3 is 15 residues. V lost 3 bases to trimming and J lost 3 bases, with 14 bases between them. Germline V gene sequence: CDR1 LNHDA, CDR2 SQIVND (reference sequence). The chain's CDR3 is CASSIFSSSDTEAFF. For the CDR3, the DNA is TGTGCCAGTAGTATCTTCAGTTCCTCAGACACTGAAGCTTTCTTT.

The chain carries TRBV25-1 and TRBJ1-3; D call uncertain. Between the trimmed V and J ends, which lost 8 bases and 4 bases, there was a span of 6 bases. Germline CDR1 MGHDK, CDR2 SYGVNS. This CDR3 is 11 amino acids long. CDR3 loop: CASLGGNTIYF. In DNA form, the CDR3 reads TGTGCCAGCCTCGGGGGAAACACCATATATTTT. The complete variable domain, with remaining parts taken from reference TRBV25-1 and TRBJ1-3, reads EADIYQTPRYLVIGTGKKITLECSQTMGHDKMYWYQQDPGMELHLIHYSYGVNSTEKGDLSSESTVSRIRTEHFPLTLESARPSHTSQYLCASLGGNTIYFGEGSWLTVV.

V is TRBV6-5 and J is TRBJ2-2; the match to TRBD2 covers 7 bases. Per germline, CDR1 MNHEY and CDR2 SVGAGI. This CDR3 region has 14 residues. The junction had 3 bases not matched to a gene; V was cut back by 2 bases and J by 6 bases. The CDR3 spells CASSYDSGAGELFF. In DNA, the CDR3 is TGTGCCAGCAGTTACGACAGCGGGGCCGGGGAGCTGTTTTTT.

CDR3 in amino acids: CASSPLSEPQHF. The CDR3 coding sequence is TGTGCCAGCAGCCCCCTATCGGAGCCCCAGCATTTT. The gene calls are TRBV6-6 and TRBJ1-5, with D hard to call. V was shortened by 6 bases and J by 8 bases, with 11 bases between the two germline ends. Looked up from germline, CDR1 is MNHNY and CDR2 is SVGAGI (reference sequence). The CDR3 runs to 12 residues.

V usage is TRBV28 and J usage is TRBJ1-2, with a possible D match to TRBD1 (5 bases). The length of the CDR3 is 13 residues. V lost 3 bases and J lost 7, with 12 bases in between. The V gene's germline CDR1 is MDHEN and CDR2 SYDVKM. DNA for the CDR3: TGTGCCAGCAGTTTGGGAAGGGGCGGTGGCTACACCTTC. This translates into CASSLGRGGGYTF.

The V and J genes are TRBV11-2 and TRBJ2-7; D perhaps matches TRBD2 (5 bases). The CDR3 is 16 residues long. The V end lost 5 bases, the J end lost 1 base, and 18 bases lay between the germline ends. The germline CDR1 and CDR2 sequences are SGHAT and FQNNGV. The CDR3 coding sequence is TGTGCCAGCAGCCCCCTGGGTAGGACTCAATCCTACGAGCAGTACTTC. This codes for CASSPLGRTQSYEQYF.

The chain recombines TRBV19 with TRBJ2-7; D is perhaps TRBD1 (5 bases). Germline V gene lookup returns CDR1 LNHDA and CDR2 SQIVND (reference sequence). V lost 3 bases and J lost 3, with 12 bases in between. CDR3 length: 14 amino acids. CDR3 residues: CASSIRPGFYEQYF. CDR3 bases: TGTGCCAGTAGTATTCGCCCAGGGTTCTACGAGCAGTACTTC. Combining the CDR3 with reference TRBV19 and TRBJ2-7 gives the whole variable domain DGGITQSPKYLFRKEGQNVTLSCEQNLNHDAMYWYRQDPGQGLRLIYYSQIVNDFQKGDIAEGYSVSREKKESFPLTVTSAQKNPTAFYLCASSIRPGFYEQYFGPGTRLTVT.

Turning to this clone: The sample holds other DNA sequences that translate to the same CDR3. V gene TRBV5-4 combines with J gene TRBJ2-5, with a tentative D call TRBD2 (6 bases). Trimming removed 4 bases from V and 1 base from J, with 11 bases in between. This CDR3 is built from 14 residues. CDR1 is SGHNT, CDR2 YYREEE, per germline (reference sequence). CDR3 sequence (DNA): TGTGCCAGCAGCCCTGGGACTTCCCAAGAGACCCAGTACTTC. Encoded protein: CASSPGTSQETQYF.

This clone was observed once. This chain links TRBV7-2 with TRBJ1-2; D is undetermined. The CDR3 covers 13 residues. Between the trimmed V and J ends, which lost 5 bases and 6 bases, there was a span of 13 bases. Germline V gene data show CDR1 as SGHTA and CDR2 as FQGNSA. CDR3 sequence (DNA): TGTGCCAGCAGCGGCCACGGGTGGGATGGCTACACCTTC. Protein: CASSGHGWDGYTF.

The V and J genes are TRBV7-9 and TRBJ2-5; D is undetermined. Germline CDR1 reads SEHNR; CDR2 reads FQNEAQ (reference sequence). Between the trimmed V and J ends, which lost 6 bases and 5 bases, there was a span of 7 bases. This CDR3 has 11 amino acids. CDR3 sequence: CASSSMETQYF. The CDR3 DNA reads as TGTGCCAGCAGTTCTATGGAGACCCAGTACTTC. Combining the CDR3 with reference TRBV7-9 and TRBJ2-5 gives the whole variable domain DTGVSQNPRHKITKRGQNVTFRCDPISEHNRLYWYRQTLGQGPEFLTYFQNEAQLEKSRLLSDRFSAERPKGSFSTLEIQRTEQGDSAMYLCASSSMETQYFGPGTRLLVL.

The chain uses TRBV3-1 (or the pseudogene TRBV3-2) and TRBJ2-4; TRBD2 is a possible D gene (5 bases). This CDR3 spans 17 amino acids. Trimming pared 0 bases from V and 1 base from J, leaving 13 bases between. Germline V CDR1 and CDR2: LGHDT, YNNKEL (reference sequence). The CDR3 spells CASSQDRGAGAKNIQYF. The CDR3 DNA is TGTGCCAGCAGCCAAGATCGTGGTGCGGGTGCCAAAAACATTCAGTACTTC.

V and J are TRBV18 and TRBJ1-1; D is unclear. Germline lookup yields CDR1 KGHSH and CDR2 LQKENI. With 5 bases removed from V and 0 bases from J, the gap between germline ends came to 4 bases. This CDR3 is 12 amino acids long. CDR3 sequence: CASSGLNTEAFF. DNA for the CDR3: TGTGCCAGCTCAGGGCTGAACACTGAAGCTTTCTTT.

The V and J genes are TRBV6-1 and TRBJ2-2; the match to TRBD1 covers 7 bases. There are 15 residues in the CDR3. V dropped 2 bases and J dropped 5; count of bases not matched to a gene: 5. Germline V gene data show CDR1 as MNHNS and CDR2 as SASEGT. CDR3 nucleotides: TGTGCCAGCAGTGAACTAGCAGGGGGAACCGGGGAGCTGTTTTTT. Its translation is CASSELAGGTGELFF.

This chain connects TRBV29-1 to TRBJ1-2; weak D call: TRBD1 (6 bases). The germline V gene encodes CDR1 SQVTM and CDR2 ANQGSEA. The ends were cut back, 4 bases at V and 6 bases at J, with 15 bases in the middle. This CDR3 is 13 amino acids long. The CDR3 nucleotides read TGCAGCGTTGGGACAGCCGTTTCGGATGGCTACACCTTC. This translates into CSVGTAVSDGYTF.

The V call is TRBV5-4, the J call TRBJ2-7; possibly TRBD1 for D (5 bases). The germline V gene has CDR1 SGHNT and CDR2 YYREEE (reference sequence). V was pared by 0 bases and J by 3 bases, with 16 bases between. The CDR3 runs to 16 residues. The DNA of the CDR3 is TGTGCCAGCAGCTTGGGATCGACAGTTCCCGACTACGAGCAGTACTTC. Its protein product is CASSLGSTVPDYEQYF.

The chain employs TRBV4-1 and TRBJ1-5, with a possible D match to TRBD1 (5 bases). Per the germline V gene, CDR1 is MGHRA and CDR2 is YSYEKL. The CDR3 runs 17 residues. V lost 1 base to trimming and J lost 3 bases, with 16 bases between them. CDR3 DNA sequence: TGCGCCAGCAGCCAAGTTATTACAGGTGTTCTCAATCAGCCCCAGCATTTT. Encoded protein: CASSQVITGVLNQPQHF.

The chain uses TRBV3-1 (or the pseudogene TRBV3-2) and TRBJ2-2, with 7 bases identical to TRBD1. The CDR3 extends over 16 amino acids. The ends lost 4 bases at V and 3 bases at J; junction bases unmatched: 8. The germline V gene encodes CDR1 LGHDT and CDR2 YNNKEL (reference sequence). The DNA for the CDR3 is TGTGCCAGCAGCCGTAAATCCGGGACAGACACCGGGGAGCTGTTTTTT. This sequence encodes CASSRKSGTDTGELFF.

This clone showed up just once. This rearrangement joins TRBV28 to TRBJ1-2; 9 bases are a match to TRBD1. With 4 bases clipped from V and 3 bases from J, the junction kept 6 bases outside the gene matches. The CDR3 has 15 residues. CDR1 MDHEN and CDR2 SYDVKM come from the germline V gene. The CDR3 region has the DNA TGTGCCAGCAGTTCCGGACAGGGGAGGTACTATGGCTACACCTTC. It translates to CASSSGQGRYYGYTF.

This CDR3 is CASSQLAGAGDTQHF. The CDR3 nucleotides read TGTGCCAGCAGCCAACTAGCGGGAGCGGGAGATACGCAGCATTTT. The chain has TRBV3-1 (or the pseudogene TRBV3-2) and TRBJ2-3; D call uncertain. Near its end, the DNA agrees better with TRBJ1-5, so the J call may be wrong. The germline V gene has CDR1 LGHDT and CDR2 YNNKEL (reference sequence). CDR3 size: 15 residues.

The chain recombines TRBV5-6 with TRBJ1-4; 10 nucleotides match TRBD1. CDR1 SGHDT and CDR2 YYEEEE come from the germline V gene. The CDR3 consists of 15 residues. The junction had 6 bases not matched to a gene; V was cut back by 4 bases and J by 6 bases. The CDR3 nucleotides are TGTGCCAGCAGCCCGGAGGGGACAGGGGATGAAAAACTGTTTTTT. Its protein product is CASSPEGTGDEKLFF.

The V call is TRBV28, the J call TRBJ2-3, with 12 bases that match TRBD2. The CDR3 covers 14 residues. V trimming: 6 bases; J trimming: 7 bases; junction bases outside the gene matches: 5. Germline values: CDR1 MDHEN, CDR2 SYDVKM. DNA of the CDR3: TGTGCCAGCAGGGGGACTAGCGGGCGCAATACGCAGTATTTT. Translation gives CASRGTSGRNTQYF.